This TCR beta chain was documented in a study of Ad26.COV2.S vaccination and SARS-CoV-2 variants. Study results and caveats: Participants in the vaccine arm had higher spike-specific TCR breadth; placebo recipients had lower. Vaccinees reportedly had broad spike-specific CD8+ and CD4+ T cell responses.

This clone appeared once. The antigen remains undetermined. Sequencing used immunoSEQ multiplex PCR; TCRdb keeps in-frame clones, though not all of them. There are about 350,000 clones in the sample; just over 90% occur only once, and about 3.9% lies in the top ten. Per the germline V gene, CDR1 is SGHTA and CDR2 is FQGNSA. This CDR3 has 15 amino acids. With 1 base clipped from V and 1 base from J, the junction kept 2 bases outside the gene matches. The specimen was peripheral blood, collected after recovery from COVID-19. This chain uses TRBV7-2 with TRBJ2-3; TRBD2 agrees at 7 bases. The TCR comes from a human donor who had recovered from COVID-19. This CDR3 reads CASSLESGGTDTQYF. The DNA for the CDR3 is TGTGCCAGCAGCTTAGAGAGCGGGGGCACAGATACGCAGTATTTT.